The 10 T cell receptor beta chains below all came from one sample that was sequenced in a study of blood T cell repertoires in COVID-19. Generated by immunoSEQ multiplex PCR, the TCRdb table keeps only in-frame clones and is missing some. The sample consists of roughly 81,000 clones, over 75% of them appearing once. Sequences were obtained from peripheral blood. All receptors derive from a woman of 80 years or more with COVID-19, enrolled during active disease.

CDR3: CASSLGQGRNTIYF. Written as DNA, the CDR3 is TGTGCCAGCAGCTTGGGACAGGGAAGAAACACCATATATTTT. The V call is TRBV5-4, the J call TRBJ1-3; 7 nucleotides match TRBD1. CDR3 length equals 14 residues. Germline V CDR1 and CDR2: SGHNT, YYREEE (reference sequence). V lost 0 bases, J lost 5 bases, and 2 bases stayed unmatched. Supplemented by reference TRBV5-4 and TRBJ1-3, the full variable domain reads ETGVTQSPTHLIKTRGQQVTLRCSSQSGHNTVSWYQQALGQGPQFIFQYYREEENGRGNFPPRFSGLQFPNYSSELNVNALELDDSALYLCASSLGQGRNTIYFGEGSWLTVV.

In this sample, this clone turned up once. The chain carries TRBV27 and TRBJ2-7; TRBD2 matches 7 bases. Germline V gene sequence: CDR1 MNHEY, CDR2 SMNVEV (reference sequence). CDR3 size: 14 residues. The V segment lost 7 bases and the J segment 6 bases; nucleotides outside the gene matches: 12. CDR3: CASTLGRGEGEQYF. CDR3 in DNA: TGTGCCAGCACCCTGGGGAGGGGTGAAGGCGAGCAGTACTTC.

The chain employs TRBV15 and TRBJ1-4; D ambiguous. The length of the CDR3 is 17 residues. Between the trimmed V and J ends, which lost 4 bases and 2 bases, there was a span of 17 bases. Germline V CDR1 and CDR2: LNHNV, YYDKDF (reference sequence). The CDR3 loop is CATSTLRAGDTNEKLFF. CDR3 DNA sequence: TGTGCCACCAGCACCCTCAGAGCAGGTGATACTAATGAAAAACTGTTTTTT. Supplemented by reference TRBV15 and TRBJ1-4, the full variable domain reads DAMVIQNPRYQVTQFGKPVTLSCSQTLNHNVMYWYQQKSSQAPKLLFHYYDKDFNNEADTPDNFQSRRPNTSFCFLDIRSPGLGDTAMYLCATSTLRAGDTNEKLFFGSGTQLSVL.

The V gene is TRBV5-1, the J gene TRBJ2-5; perhaps TRBD1 as D (6 bases). In germline, CDR1 is SGHRS, CDR2 YFSETQ. Trimming removed 1 base from V and 2 bases from J, with 9 bases in between. The CDR3 runs 14 residues. The CDR3: CASSLLTGQETQYF. For the CDR3, the DNA is TGCGCCAGCAGCTTGCTAACAGGGCAAGAGACCCAGTACTTC.

The DNA of the CDR3 is TGCGCCAGCAGCCATAACGGACAGGGAAGGTTCGGTGGCTACACCTTC. Translating gives CASSHNGQGRFGGYTF. The chain combines TRBV4-1 with TRBJ1-2; 8 bases line up with TRBD1. Per the germline V gene, CDR1 is MGHRA and CDR2 is YSYEKL. The CDR3 spans 16 residues. J was trimmed by 7 bases and V by 3 bases; bases with no gene match: 13.

The chain links TRBV5-1 to TRBJ2-5, with D maybe TRBD1 (6 bases). Germline V gene lookup returns CDR1 SGHRS and CDR2 YFSETQ. CDR3 length equals 14 residues. Deletions cut 2 bases from V and 4 bases from J, with 12 bases between. CDR3 DNA sequence: TGCGCCAGCAGCTTAAGCAGGGGTCGAGAGACCCAGTACTTC. It codes for CASSLSRGRETQYF.

This rearrangement joins TRBV19 to TRBJ1-2; possibly TRBD1 for D (5 bases). V was clipped by 5 bases and J by 2 bases, with 15 bases between them. CDR1 LNHDA and CDR2 SQIVND come from the germline V gene (reference sequence). The CDR3 is made up of 15 amino acids. This chain's CDR3 is CASSLRQRPNYGYTF. The CDR3 nucleotides are TGTGCCAGTAGTCTCCGACAGAGACCGAACTATGGCTACACCTTC.

The chain combines TRBV5-6 with TRBJ1-2; D is perhaps TRBD1 (6 bases). Trimming left V 0 bases short and J 4 bases short, with 16 bases between. CDR1 is SGHDT and CDR2 is YYEEEE in the germline V gene. This CDR3 region has 16 residues. Written as DNA, the CDR3 is TGTGCCAGCAGCTTGGCCTTGGGGGCCCGGGGCTATGGCTACACCTTC. Amino acid sequence: CASSLALGARGYGYTF.

The CDR3 nucleotides are TGTGCCAGCAGTTGGACTTTTAGCGGGCAAGAGACCCAGTACTTC. It is translated as CASSWTFSGQETQYF. This chain links TRBV6-5 with TRBJ2-5; 7 bases line up with TRBD2. In germline, CDR1 is MNHEY, CDR2 SVGAGI. The CDR3 length is 15 residues. J gave up 2 bases and V 4 bases, and 7 bases lay outside the gene matches.

The CDR3 reads CASSGGTGLMNTEAFF. In DNA, the CDR3 is TGTGCCAGCAGTGGGGGGACAGGCCTTATGAACACTGAAGCTTTCTTT. The gene calls are TRBV2 and TRBJ1-1, with TRBD1 matching over 8 bases. The CDR3 runs 16 residues. The germline V gene encodes CDR1 SNHLY and CDR2 FYNNEI. V dropped 4 bases and J dropped 0; count of bases not matched to a gene: 7.